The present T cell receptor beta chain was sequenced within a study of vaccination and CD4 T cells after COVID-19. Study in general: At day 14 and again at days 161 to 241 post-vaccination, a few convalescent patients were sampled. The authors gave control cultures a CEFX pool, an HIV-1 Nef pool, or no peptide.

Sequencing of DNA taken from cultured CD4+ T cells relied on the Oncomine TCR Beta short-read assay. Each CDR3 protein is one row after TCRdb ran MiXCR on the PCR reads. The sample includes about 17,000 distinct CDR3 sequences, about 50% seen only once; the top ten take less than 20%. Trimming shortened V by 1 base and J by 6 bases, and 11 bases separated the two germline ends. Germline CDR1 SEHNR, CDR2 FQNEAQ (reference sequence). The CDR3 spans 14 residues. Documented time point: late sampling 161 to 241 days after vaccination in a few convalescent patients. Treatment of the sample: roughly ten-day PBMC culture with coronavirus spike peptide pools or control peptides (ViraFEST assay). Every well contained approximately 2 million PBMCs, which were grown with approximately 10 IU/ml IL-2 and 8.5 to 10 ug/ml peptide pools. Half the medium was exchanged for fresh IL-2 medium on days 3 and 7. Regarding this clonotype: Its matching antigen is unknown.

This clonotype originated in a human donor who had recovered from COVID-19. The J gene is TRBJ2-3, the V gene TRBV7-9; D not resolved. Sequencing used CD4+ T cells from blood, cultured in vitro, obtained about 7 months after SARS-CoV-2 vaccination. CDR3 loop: CASSLVGRLDTQYF. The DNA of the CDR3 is TGTGCCAGCAGCTTAGTCGGAAGGTTGGATACGCAGTATTTT.